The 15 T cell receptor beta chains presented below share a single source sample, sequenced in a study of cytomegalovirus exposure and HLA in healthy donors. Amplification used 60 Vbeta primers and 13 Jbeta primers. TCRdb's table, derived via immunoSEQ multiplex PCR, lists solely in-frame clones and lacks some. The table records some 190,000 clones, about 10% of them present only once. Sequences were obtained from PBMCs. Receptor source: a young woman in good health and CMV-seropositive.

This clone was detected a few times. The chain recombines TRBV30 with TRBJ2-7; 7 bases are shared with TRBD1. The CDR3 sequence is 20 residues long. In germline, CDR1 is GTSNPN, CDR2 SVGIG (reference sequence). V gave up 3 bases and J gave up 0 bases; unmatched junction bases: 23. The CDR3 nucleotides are TGTGCCTGGAGCGGAGGCGAAAAGGGGGCGAGTCTGGGTAGCTCCTACGAGCAGTACTTC. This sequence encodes CAWSGGEKGASLGSSYEQYF.

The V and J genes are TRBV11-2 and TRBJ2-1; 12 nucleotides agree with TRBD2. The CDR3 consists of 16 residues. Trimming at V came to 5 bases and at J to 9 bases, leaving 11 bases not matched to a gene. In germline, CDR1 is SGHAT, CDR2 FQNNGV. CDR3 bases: TGTGCCAGCAGCATCTGGACTAGCGGGATGATGGTTGAGCAGTTCTTC. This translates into CASSIWTSGMMVEQFF.

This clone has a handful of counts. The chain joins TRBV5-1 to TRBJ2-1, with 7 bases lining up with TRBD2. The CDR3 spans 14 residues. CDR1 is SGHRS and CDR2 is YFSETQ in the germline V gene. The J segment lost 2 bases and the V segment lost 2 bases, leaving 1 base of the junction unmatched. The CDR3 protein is CASSLGLAYNEQFF. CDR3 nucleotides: TGCGCCAGCAGCTTAGGACTAGCCTACAATGAGCAGTTCTTC. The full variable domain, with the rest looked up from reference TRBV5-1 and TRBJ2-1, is KAGVTQTPRYLIKTRGQQVTLSCSPISGHRSVSWYQQTPGQGLQFLFEYFSETQRNKGNFPGRFSGRQFSNSRSEMNVSTLELGDSALYLCASSLGLAYNEQFFGPGTRLTVL.

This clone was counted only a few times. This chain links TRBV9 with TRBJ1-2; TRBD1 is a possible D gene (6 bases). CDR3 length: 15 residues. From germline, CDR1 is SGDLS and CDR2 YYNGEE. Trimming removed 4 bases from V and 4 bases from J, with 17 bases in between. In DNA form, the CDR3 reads TGTGCCAGCAGCCTTCAGGGGCGGTTTAGCTATGGCTACACCTTC. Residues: CASSLQGRFSYGYTF.

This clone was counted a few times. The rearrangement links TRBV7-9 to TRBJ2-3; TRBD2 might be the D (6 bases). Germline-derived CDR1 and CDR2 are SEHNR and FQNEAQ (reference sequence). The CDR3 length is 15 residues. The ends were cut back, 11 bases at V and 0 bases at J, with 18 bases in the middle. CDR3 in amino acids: CAWTAGPFSTDTQYF. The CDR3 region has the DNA TGTGCCTGGACGGCGGGGCCCTTTAGCACAGATACGCAGTATTTT.

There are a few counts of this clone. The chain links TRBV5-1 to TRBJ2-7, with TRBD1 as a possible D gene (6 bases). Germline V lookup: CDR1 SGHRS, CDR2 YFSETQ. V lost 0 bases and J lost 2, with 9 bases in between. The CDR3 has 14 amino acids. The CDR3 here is CASSLAGGAYEQYF. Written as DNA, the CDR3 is TGCGCCAGCAGCTTGGCTGGGGGCGCCTACGAGCAGTACTTC.

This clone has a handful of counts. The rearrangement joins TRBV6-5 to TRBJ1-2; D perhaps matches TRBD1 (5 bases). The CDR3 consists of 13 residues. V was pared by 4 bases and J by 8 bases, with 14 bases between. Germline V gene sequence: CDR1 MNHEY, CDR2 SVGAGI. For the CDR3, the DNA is TGTGCCAGCAGTTGGTCCGGGCGGGGCGGCTACACCTTC. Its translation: CASSWSGRGGYTF.

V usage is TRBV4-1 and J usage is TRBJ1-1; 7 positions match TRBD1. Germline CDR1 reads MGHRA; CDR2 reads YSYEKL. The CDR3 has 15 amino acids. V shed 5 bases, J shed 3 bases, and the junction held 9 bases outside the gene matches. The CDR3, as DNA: TGCGCCAGCAGCGCACAGACAGGGCAGTACACTGAAGCTTTCTTT. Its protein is CASSAQTGQYTEAFF.

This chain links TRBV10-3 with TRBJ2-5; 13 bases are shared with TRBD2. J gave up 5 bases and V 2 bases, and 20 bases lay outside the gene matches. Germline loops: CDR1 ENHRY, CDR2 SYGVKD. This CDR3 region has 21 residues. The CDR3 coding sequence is TGTGCCATCAGTGAGCGGCCGCTTATTATGACTAGCGGGAGGCCAGGGGAGACCCAGTACTTC. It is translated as CAISERPLIMTSGRPGETQYF.

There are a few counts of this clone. The chain's CDR3 is CASSLQGLAGMSSYNEQFF. CDR3 DNA: TGTGCCAGCAGTTTACAGGGACTAGCGGGGATGTCCTCCTACAATGAGCAGTTCTTC. This chain connects TRBV27 to TRBJ2-1, with 13 bases aligning to TRBD2. This CDR3 spans 19 amino acids. Unmatched junction bases numbered 7, after V lost 2 bases and J lost 0 bases. The V gene's germline CDR1 is MNHEY and CDR2 SMNVEV (reference sequence).

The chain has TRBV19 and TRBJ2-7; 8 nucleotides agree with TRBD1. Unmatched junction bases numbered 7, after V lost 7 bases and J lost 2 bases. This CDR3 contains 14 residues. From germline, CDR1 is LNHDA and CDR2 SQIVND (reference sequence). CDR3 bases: TGTGCCAGTAATTCAGGGGGCTTCACCTACGAGCAGTACTTC. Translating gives CASNSGGFTYEQYF.

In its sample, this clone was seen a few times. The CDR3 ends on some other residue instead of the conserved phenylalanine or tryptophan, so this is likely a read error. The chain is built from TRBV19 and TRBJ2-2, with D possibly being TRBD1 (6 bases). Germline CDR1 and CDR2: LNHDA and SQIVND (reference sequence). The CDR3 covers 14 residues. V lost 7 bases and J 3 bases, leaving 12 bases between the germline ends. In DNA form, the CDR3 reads TGTGCCAGTATGGTCAGGGGCGACACCGGGGAGCTGTTTGTT. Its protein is CASMVRGDTGELFV.

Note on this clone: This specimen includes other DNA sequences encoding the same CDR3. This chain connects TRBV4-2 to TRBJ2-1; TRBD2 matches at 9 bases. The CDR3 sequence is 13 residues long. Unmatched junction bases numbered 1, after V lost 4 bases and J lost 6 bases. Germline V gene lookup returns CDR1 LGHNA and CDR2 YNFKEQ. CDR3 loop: CASSLTSGNEQFF. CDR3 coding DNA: TGTGCCAGCAGCCTGACTAGCGGCAATGAGCAGTTCTTC.

The CDR3 bases are TGTGCCAGCAGTCCTGACAGGGGGCTTGGAGATACGCAGTATTTT. The encoded protein is CASSPDRGLGDTQYF. The rearrangement uses TRBV11-2 and TRBJ2-3, with 10 bases aligning to TRBD1. V was pared by 6 bases and J by 5 bases, with 8 bases of the junction left unmatched. Germline values: CDR1 SGHAT, CDR2 FQNNGV. The CDR3 contains 15 residues. Full variable domain (outside the CDR3, taken from reference TRBV11-2 and TRBJ2-3): EAGVAQSPRYKIIEKRQSVAFWCNPISGHATLYWYQQILGQGPKLLIQFQNNGVVDDSQLPKDRFSAERLKGVDSTLKIQPAKLEDSAVYLCASSPDRGLGDTQYFGPGTRLTVL.

The CDR3 nucleotides are TGTGCCATCAGTGAGACGCTGACAGGGGTCGGGGCCAACGTCCTGACTTTC. It translates to CAISETLTGVGANVLTF. The V gene is TRBV10-3, the J gene TRBJ2-6; 8 bases agree with TRBD1. Trimming at V came to 2 bases and at J to 4 bases, leaving 7 bases not matched to a gene. Germline loops: CDR1 ENHRY, CDR2 SYGVKD. The length of the CDR3 is 17 residues.